The 19 T cell receptor beta chains reported below all come from one sample, sequenced in a study of PD-1 blockade in classical Hodgkin lymphoma. The table came from immunoSEQ multiplex PCR; TCRdb's copy has only in-frame clones and leaves some out. The sample has roughly 90,000 clones, 75% to 85% seen once; the top ten hold 15% to 20%. Time point: cycle 4 day 1 (C4D1), after 6 weeks of nivolumab. Every patient experienced relapse after autologous stem cell transplantation, and brentuximab vedotin exposure varied. Here the sequenced sample was peripheral blood mononuclear cells (PBMCs), taken before the fourth cycle of nivolumab. The receptors originated from a human donor with classical Hodgkin lymphoma.

The J gene is TRBJ2-2, the V gene TRBV6-6, with D maybe TRBD2 (7 bases). Germline values: CDR1 MNHNY, CDR2 SVGAGI (reference sequence). The V gene lost 7 bases and the J gene lost 7 bases, with 22 bases spanning the gap. This CDR3 region has 16 residues. The CDR3 protein is CASTAVGAGVGGELFF. The CDR3 DNA sequence: TGTGCCAGCACCGCCGTGGGGGCGGGAGTTGGCGGGGAGCTGTTTTTT.

This clone showed up just once. V gene TRBV5-1 combines with J gene TRBJ2-5, with D tentatively TRBD2 (6 bases). This CDR3 has 15 amino acids. V gave up 3 bases and J gave up 5 bases, with 17 bases separating them. Germline CDR1 SGHRS, CDR2 YFSETQ. CDR3 DNA sequence: TGCGCCAGCAGCTGGGGAGGAGGGGACGCGGAGACCCAGTACTTC. Translation gives CASSWGGGDAETQYF.

V usage is TRBV5-1 and J usage is TRBJ2-2, with TRBD2 as a possible D gene (5 bases). The length of the CDR3 is 16 residues. CDR1 is SGHRS, CDR2 YFSETQ, per germline. V lost 2 bases and J lost 3, with 14 bases in between. CDR3: CASSFVSGSDTGELFF. As DNA, the CDR3 is TGCGCCAGCAGCTTCGTCTCGGGGAGTGACACCGGGGAGCTGTTTTTT.

The chain has TRBV28 and TRBJ1-5; D gene unclear. Germline values: CDR1 MDHEN, CDR2 SYDVKM. The CDR3 extends over 15 amino acids. Deletions cut 2 bases from V and 1 base from J, with 9 bases between. The CDR3 coding sequence is TGTGCCAGCAGTTTAGGTGGGGTCAGCAATCAGCCCCAGCATTTT. Translating it yields CASSLGGVSNQPQHF.

The genes are TRBV6-5 and TRBJ2-7, with 7 bases aligning to TRBD1. The V gene end was trimmed by 2 bases and the J gene end by 3 bases; junction bases not matched to a gene: 4. Germline CDR1 MNHEY, CDR2 SVGAGI. The CDR3 spans 14 residues. The CDR3 DNA sequence: TGTGCCAGCAGTTACCCGGGACAGAGCTACGAGCAGTACTTC. This codes for CASSYPGQSYEQYF.

The chain links TRBV10-3 to TRBJ2-4, with 8 bases aligning to TRBD2. The germline V gene has CDR1 ENHRY and CDR2 SYGVKD. The ends lost 10 bases at V and 5 bases at J; junction bases unmatched: 7. The CDR3 extends over 13 amino acids. CDR3 sequence reads: CASRREAQNIQYF. The DNA of the CDR3 is TGTGCCAGCCGGCGGGAGGCTCAAAACATTCAGTACTTC.

V is TRBV4-3 and J is TRBJ2-7, with D possibly matching TRBD2 (6 bases). V was shortened by 0 bases and J by 5 bases, with 11 bases between the two germline ends. Germline lookup yields CDR1 LGHNA and CDR2 YSLEER. This CDR3 has 14 amino acids. In nucleotides, the CDR3 is TGCGCCAGCAGCCAAGAGGGGGGAGGAAACGAGCAGTACTTC. Translated: CASSQEGGGNEQYF.

The V and J genes are TRBV5-4 and TRBJ2-1; the D gene is possibly TRBD1 (5 bases). The ends were cut back, 9 bases at V and 5 bases at J, with 21 bases in the middle. Looked up from germline, CDR1 is SGHNT and CDR2 is YYREEE (reference sequence). This CDR3 has 15 amino acids. This CDR3 reads CATLKSPRGDNEQFF. For the CDR3, the DNA is TGTGCCACCCTCAAGTCCCCTAGGGGTGACAATGAGCAGTTCTTC.

This chain connects TRBV14 to TRBJ2-2, with D perhaps matching TRBD1 or TRBD2 (5 bases each). Germline V CDR1 and CDR2: SGHDN, FVKESK. The V end lost 2 bases, the J end lost 7 bases, and 8 bases lay between the germline ends. This CDR3 spans 13 amino acids. This chain's CDR3 is CASSQWGFGELFF. CDR3 sequence (DNA): TGTGCCAGCAGCCAATGGGGGTTCGGGGAGCTGTTTTTT.

This clone has only one observation. The CDR3 sequence: CSVEVGGGTEAFF. CDR3 in DNA: TGCAGCGTTGAAGTCGGGGGGGGCACTGAAGCTTTCTTT. The chain is built from TRBV29-1 and TRBJ1-1, with D perhaps TRBD1 (5 bases). Germline V gene sequence: CDR1 SQVTM, CDR2 ANQGSEA. CDR3 length: 13 residues. Trimming removed 1 base from V and 4 bases from J, with 10 bases in between.

The chain is built from TRBV19 and TRBJ2-3; 7 nucleotides match TRBD2. The CDR3 has 16 residues. Trimming at V came to 6 bases and at J to 0 bases, leaving 9 bases not matched to a gene. In germline, CDR1 is LNHDA, CDR2 SQIVND (reference sequence). CDR3 region: CASRAGLAASTDTQYF. In nucleotides, the CDR3 is TGTGCCAGTAGGGCGGGTCTAGCGGCTAGCACAGATACGCAGTATTTT.

The chain joins TRBV7-2 to TRBJ1-5; D possibly corresponds to TRBD1 (5 bases). The V and J ends lost 5 bases and 6 bases respectively, with 17 bases between them. The germline V gene encodes CDR1 SGHTA and CDR2 FQGNSA. The CDR3 totals 15 residues. The CDR3 DNA reads as TGTGCCAGCAGCCCAGCCTTGGGGCCGGGTCAGCCCCAGCATTTT. The encoded protein is CASSPALGPGQPQHF.

This clone was detected a few times. The rearrangement joins TRBV5-4 to TRBJ2-1; tentatively, D is TRBD2 (5 bases). With 6 bases removed from V and 0 bases from J, the gap between germline ends came to 10 bases. The CDR3 totals 14 residues. Germline V gene lookup returns CDR1 SGHNT and CDR2 YYREEE (reference sequence). The CDR3 protein is CASTREPSYNEQFF. In DNA, the CDR3 is TGTGCCAGCACCCGGGAACCCTCCTACAATGAGCAGTTCTTC.

The chain employs TRBV30 and TRBJ2-7; 9 bases match TRBD1. The length of the CDR3 is 12 residues. Unmatched junction bases numbered 4, after V lost 4 bases and J lost 6 bases. CDR1 is GTSNPN, CDR2 SVGIG, per germline (reference sequence). The CDR3 DNA reads as TGTGCCTGGACTAGGGACAGGGCCGAGCAGTACTTC. This codes for CAWTRDRAEQYF.

The chain joins TRBV4-3 to TRBJ1-1, with D possibly being TRBD1 (6 bases). Germline V gene sequence: CDR1 LGHNA, CDR2 YSLEER. With 4 bases removed from V and 5 bases from J, the gap between germline ends came to 14 bases. The CDR3 runs 14 residues. CDR3 nucleotide sequence: TGCGCCAGCAGCCGAACAGGCAGGGGAACTGAAGCTTTCTTT. It translates to CASSRTGRGTEAFF.

The chain combines TRBV5-3 with TRBJ2-5; 7 nucleotides line up with TRBD2. TRBV5-3 is given ORF status, its function remaining uncertain. This CDR3 is built from 16 residues. V dropped 4 bases and J dropped 0; count of bases not matched to a gene: 9. The CDR3 coding sequence is TGTGCCAGAAGCCCCCTCGATACTAGCGACCAAGAGACCCAGTACTTC. Translating it yields CARSPLDTSDQETQYF.

This clone appeared a few times. The CDR3 region has the DNA TGTGCCACCAGCAGAGATAAGGGGGTTGTGGGGCCCCAGCATTTT. Its translation: CATSRDKGVVGPQHF. The rearrangement links TRBV15 to TRBJ1-5; a possible D gene is TRBD1 (6 bases). The CDR3 covers 15 residues. CDR1 and CDR2 from the germline V gene are LNHNV and YYDKDF (reference sequence). Trimming left V 0 bases short and J 9 bases short, with 15 bases between.

V and J are TRBV28 and TRBJ1-4; D uncertain. Between the trimmed V and J ends, which lost 5 bases and 3 bases, there was a span of 10 bases. The CDR3 loop spans 14 amino acids. Germline lookup yields CDR1 MDHEN and CDR2 SYDVKM. This CDR3 is CASSPPGSNEKLFF. CDR3 DNA sequence: TGTGCCAGCAGTCCCCCAGGATCTAATGAAAAACTGTTTTTT.

This chain connects TRBV10-3 to TRBJ2-2; a possible D gene is TRBD2 (6 bases). Germline V gene lookup returns CDR1 ENHRY and CDR2 SYGVKD. The CDR3 extends over 16 amino acids. Trimming stripped 3 bases from V and 5 bases from J, with 16 bases between. DNA for the CDR3: TGTGCCATCAGTGACCGCAAGACTAGTCCGACCGGGGAGCTGTTTTTT. Residues: CAISDRKTSPTGELFF.